This passage covers 7 T cell receptor beta chains from one sample sequenced in a study of blood T cell repertoires in COVID-19. The repertoire was sequenced with immunoSEQ multiplex PCR; TCRdb's copy has only in-frame clones and lacks some. The profile shows about 230,000 clones, roughly 81% of them singletons. Sample: peripheral blood. These TCRs come from a man aged 35 to 55 with acute or convalescent COVID-19.

This chain connects TRBV7-9 to TRBJ2-5, with D perhaps matching TRBD1 (6 bases). The germline V gene has CDR1 SEHNR and CDR2 FQNEAQ (reference sequence). V lost 1 base, J lost 5 bases, and 14 bases lay in between. This CDR3 comprises 15 residues. The CDR3 region is CASSLVLGAGETQYF. The CDR3 DNA follows: TGTGCCAGCAGCTTAGTGCTGGGGGCAGGGGAGACCCAGTACTTC.

A single count supports this clone. V and J are TRBV11-1 and TRBJ1-3; no clear D. The V end was cut by 3 bases, the J end by 0 bases, with 9 bases between. CDR1 is SGHAT, CDR2 FQDESV, per germline (reference sequence). This CDR3 has 15 amino acids. CDR3 sequence: CASSFGLNSGNTIYF. CDR3 sequence (DNA): TGTGCCAGCAGCTTTGGACTGAACTCTGGAAACACCATATATTTT. Variable domain in full (rest from reference TRBV11-1 and TRBJ1-3): EAEVAQSPRYKITEKSQAVAFWCDPISGHATLYWYRQILGQGPELLVQFQDESVVDDSQLPKDRFSAERLKGVDSTLKIQPAELGDSAMYLCASSFGLNSGNTIYFGEGSWLTVV.

V gene TRBV2 combines with J gene TRBJ1-1; no reliable D call. V dropped 8 bases and J dropped 5 bases, with 15 bases sitting between them. Per the germline V gene, CDR1 is SNHLY and CDR2 is FYNNEI. The CDR3 is 13 residues long. The CDR3 DNA reads TGTGCCAGCCGAGCCGAGGGAGGGACTGAAGCTTTCTTT. Amino acid sequence: CASRAEGGTEAFF.

This chain's CDR3 is CASSVDRVAGANVLTF. CDR3 bases: TGTGCCAGCAGCGTGGACAGGGTTGCTGGGGCCAACGTCCTGACTTTC. The V call is TRBV5-5, the J call TRBJ2-6; 8 bases fit TRBD1. Per the germline V gene, CDR1 is SGHKS and CDR2 is YYEKEE (reference sequence). Germline trimming cut 4 bases from V and 2 bases from J; bases unmatched to any gene: 5. The CDR3 runs 16 residues.

This clone was detected only once. V and J are TRBV6-5 and TRBJ2-3; 7 nucleotides align to TRBD1. J lost 6 bases, V lost 5 bases, and 8 bases had no gene match. Germline CDR1 MNHEY, CDR2 SVGAGI. The CDR3 loop spans 14 amino acids. Here the CDR3 reads CASSLRTGGDTQYF. The CDR3 DNA reads as TGTGCCAGCAGTCTTAGGACAGGTGGGGATACGCAGTATTTT.

This chain uses TRBV11-3 with TRBJ2-1; TRBD1 agrees at 8 bases. Germline CDR1 SGHNT, CDR2 YENEEA. With 4 bases clipped from V and 6 bases from J, the junction kept 2 bases outside the gene matches. The CDR3 is 13 residues long. This chain's CDR3 is CASSWTGSNEQFF. CDR3 DNA sequence: TGTGCCAGCAGCTGGACAGGGTCCAATGAGCAGTTCTTC.

This clone was seen once. The gene calls are TRBV7-8 and TRBJ1-5, with 7 bases fitting TRBD1. Germline CDR1 SGHVS, CDR2 FQNEAQ. This CDR3 spans 17 amino acids. Trimming at V came to 1 base and at J to 11 bases, leaving 17 bases not matched to a gene. DNA for the CDR3: TGTGCCAGCAGCTTAGGGAGGAGGGGGCGAAGGAGCGAGGCCCAGCATTTT. Encoded protein: CASSLGRRGRRSEAQHF.